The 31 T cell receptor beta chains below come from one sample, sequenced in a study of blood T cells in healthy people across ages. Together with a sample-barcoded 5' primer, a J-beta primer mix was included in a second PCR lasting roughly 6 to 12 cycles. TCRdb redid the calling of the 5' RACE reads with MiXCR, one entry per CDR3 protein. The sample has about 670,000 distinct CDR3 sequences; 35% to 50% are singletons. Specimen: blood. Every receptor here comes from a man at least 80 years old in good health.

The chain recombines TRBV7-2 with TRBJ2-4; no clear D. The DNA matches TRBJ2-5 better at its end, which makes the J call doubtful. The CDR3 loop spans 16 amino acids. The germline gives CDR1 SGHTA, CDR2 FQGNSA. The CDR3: CASSPHAVANLGTQYF. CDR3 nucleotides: TGTGCCAGCAGCCCTCATGCAGTCGCCAATCTAGGGACCCAGTACTTC.

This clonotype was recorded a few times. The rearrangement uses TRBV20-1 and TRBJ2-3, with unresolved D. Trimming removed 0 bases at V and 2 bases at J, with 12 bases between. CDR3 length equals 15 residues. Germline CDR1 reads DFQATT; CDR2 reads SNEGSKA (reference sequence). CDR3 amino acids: CSARDTRQNTDTQYF. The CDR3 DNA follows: TGCAGTGCTAGAGATACTCGGCAGAACACAGATACGCAGTATTTT.

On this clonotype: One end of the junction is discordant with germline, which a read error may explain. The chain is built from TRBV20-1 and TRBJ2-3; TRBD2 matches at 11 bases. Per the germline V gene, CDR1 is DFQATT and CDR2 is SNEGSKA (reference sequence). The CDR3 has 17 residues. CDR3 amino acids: CSSRGTVLAGVTDTQYF. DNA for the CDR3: TGCAGTTCTAGAGGGACGGTACTAGCGGGGGTCACAGATACGCAGTATTTT.

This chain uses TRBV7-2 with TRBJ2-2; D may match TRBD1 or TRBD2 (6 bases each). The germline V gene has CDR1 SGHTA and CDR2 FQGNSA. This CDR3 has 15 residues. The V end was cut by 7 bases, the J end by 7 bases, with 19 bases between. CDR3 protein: CASTSYGGVGGELFF. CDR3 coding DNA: TGTGCCAGCACCAGCTACGGGGGCGTGGGCGGGGAGCTGTTTTTT.

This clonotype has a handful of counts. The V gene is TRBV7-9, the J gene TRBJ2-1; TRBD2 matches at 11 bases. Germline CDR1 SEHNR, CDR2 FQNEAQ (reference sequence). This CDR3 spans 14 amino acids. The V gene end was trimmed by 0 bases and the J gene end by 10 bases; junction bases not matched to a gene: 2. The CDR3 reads CASSLASGRVEQFF. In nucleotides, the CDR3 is TGTGCCAGCAGCTTAGCTAGCGGGAGGGTAGAGCAGTTCTTC.

DNA of the CDR3: TGTGCCAGCAGCCCTTTAGCGGGACCCTCCTACAATGAGCAGTTCTTC. It yields the protein CASSPLAGPSYNEQFF. The rearrangement links TRBV7-9 to TRBJ2-1, with 8 bases matching TRBD2. After removal of 5 bases from V and 0 bases from J, the junction contained 6 bases not matched to a gene. The CDR3 runs 16 residues. CDR1 SEHNR and CDR2 FQNEAQ come from the germline V gene (reference sequence). The full variable domain, completed using reference TRBV7-9 and TRBJ2-1, is DTGVSQNPRHKITKRGQNVTFRCDPISEHNRLYWYRQTLGQGPEFLTYFQNEAQLEKSRLLSDRFSAERPKGSFSTLEIQRTEQGDSAMYLCASSPLAGPSYNEQFFGPGTRLTVL.

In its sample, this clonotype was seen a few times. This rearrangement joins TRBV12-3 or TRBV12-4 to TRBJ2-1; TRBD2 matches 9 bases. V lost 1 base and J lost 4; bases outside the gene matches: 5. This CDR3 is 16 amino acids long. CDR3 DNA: TGTGCCAGCAGTTTAGTTCCTAGCGGGATATACAATGAGCAGTTCTTC. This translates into CASSLVPSGIYNEQFF.

The CDR3 sequence: CASSFGRAGENIQYF. CDR3 coding DNA: TGTGCCAGCAGTTTCGGCCGGGCCGGCGAAAACATTCAGTACTTC. J is TRBJ2-4 and V is TRBV6-2 or TRBV6-3, with D hard to call. CDR1 is MNHEY, CDR2 SVGEGT, per germline. Deletions cut 4 bases from V and 5 bases from J, with 15 bases between. The CDR3 has 15 amino acids.

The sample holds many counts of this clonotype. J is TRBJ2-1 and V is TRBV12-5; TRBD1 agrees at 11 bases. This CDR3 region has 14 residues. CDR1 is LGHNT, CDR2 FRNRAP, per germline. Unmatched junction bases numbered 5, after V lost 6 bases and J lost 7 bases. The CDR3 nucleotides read TGTGCTAGTGGCCGGGGACAGGGGGGTAATGAGCAGTTCTTC. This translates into CASGRGQGGNEQFF. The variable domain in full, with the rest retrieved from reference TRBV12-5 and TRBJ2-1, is DARVTQTPRHKVTEMGQEVTMRCQPILGHNTVFWYRQTMMQGLELLAYFRNRAPLDDSGMPKDRFSAEMPDATLATLKIQPSEPRDSAVYFCASGRGQGGNEQFFGPGTRLTVL.

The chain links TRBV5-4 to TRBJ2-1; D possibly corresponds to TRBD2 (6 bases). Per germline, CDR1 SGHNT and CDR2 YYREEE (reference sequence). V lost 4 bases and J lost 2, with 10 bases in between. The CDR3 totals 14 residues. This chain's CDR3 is CASSDSGTYNEQFF. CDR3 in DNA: TGTGCCAGCAGCGATAGCGGCACCTACAATGAGCAGTTCTTC.

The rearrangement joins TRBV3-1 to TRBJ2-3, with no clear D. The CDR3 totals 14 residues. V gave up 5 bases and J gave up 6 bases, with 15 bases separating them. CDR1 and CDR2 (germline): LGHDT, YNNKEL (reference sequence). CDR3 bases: TGTGCCAGCAGCTCCGAGCGTTCACTCGATACGCAGTATTTT. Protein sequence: CASSSERSLDTQYF.

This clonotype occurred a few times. CDR3 sequence: CASSQGGLAGAPGTQYF. CDR3 sequence (DNA): TGCGCCAGCAGCCAGGGGGGACTAGCGGGGGCCCCAGGGACCCAGTACTTC. The chain combines TRBV4-1 with TRBJ2-7; 14 nucleotides line up with TRBD2. The J call is uncertain, as TRBJ2-5 better fits the DNA end. CDR3 length equals 17 residues. The germline gives CDR1 MGHRA, CDR2 YSYEKL.

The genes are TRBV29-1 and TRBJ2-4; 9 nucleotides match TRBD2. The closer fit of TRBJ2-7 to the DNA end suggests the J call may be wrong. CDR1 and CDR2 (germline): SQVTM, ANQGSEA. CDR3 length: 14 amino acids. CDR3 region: CSAPPAGGSYEQYF. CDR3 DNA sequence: TGCAGCGCCCCCCCGGCGGGAGGGTCTTACGAGCAGTACTTC.

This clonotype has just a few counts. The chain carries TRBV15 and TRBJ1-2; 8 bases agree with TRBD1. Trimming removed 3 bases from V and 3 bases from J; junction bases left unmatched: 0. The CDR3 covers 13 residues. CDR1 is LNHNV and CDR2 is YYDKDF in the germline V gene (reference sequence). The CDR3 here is CATSRTGDYGYTF. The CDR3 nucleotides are TGTGCCACCAGCAGGACAGGGGACTATGGCTACACCTTC.

The CDR3 DNA follows: TGTGCCAGCAGTTACGGCGGCACCCTAAAGAATGAGCAGTTCTTC. Its translation is CASSYGGTLKNEQFF. The gene calls are TRBV6-2 or TRBV6-3 and TRBJ2-1, with D hard to call. The CDR3 extends over 15 amino acids. Germline-derived CDR1 and CDR2 are MNHEY and SVGEGT. Trimming took 2 bases from V and 7 from J, leaving 15 bases between them.

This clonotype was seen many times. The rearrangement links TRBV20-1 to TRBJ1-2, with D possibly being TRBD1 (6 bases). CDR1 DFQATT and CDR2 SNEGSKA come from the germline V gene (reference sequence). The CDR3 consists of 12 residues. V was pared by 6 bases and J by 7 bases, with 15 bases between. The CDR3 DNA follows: TGCAGTGCCCCGAGGGGGGATGTTGGCTACACCTTC. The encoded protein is CSAPRGDVGYTF.

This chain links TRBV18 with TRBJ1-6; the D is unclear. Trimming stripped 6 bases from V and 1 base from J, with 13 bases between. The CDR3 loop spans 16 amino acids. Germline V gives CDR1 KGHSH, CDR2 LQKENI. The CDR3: CASSAQTMSYNSPLHF. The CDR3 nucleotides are TGTGCCAGCTCTGCTCAAACAATGTCCTATAATTCACCCCTCCACTTT.

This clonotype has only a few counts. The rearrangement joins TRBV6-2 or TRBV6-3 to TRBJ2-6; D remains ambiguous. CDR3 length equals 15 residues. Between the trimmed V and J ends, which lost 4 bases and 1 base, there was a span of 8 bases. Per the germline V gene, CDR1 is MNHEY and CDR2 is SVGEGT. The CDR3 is CASSFWGSGANVLTF. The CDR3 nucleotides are TGTGCCAGCAGTTTTTGGGGATCTGGGGCCAACGTCCTGACTTTC.

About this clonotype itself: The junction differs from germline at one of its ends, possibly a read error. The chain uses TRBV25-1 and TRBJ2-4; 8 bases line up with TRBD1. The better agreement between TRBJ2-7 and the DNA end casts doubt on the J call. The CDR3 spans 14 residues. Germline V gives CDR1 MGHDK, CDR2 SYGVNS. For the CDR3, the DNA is TGTGCCAGCAGTGGGACAGGGTTCTCCTTCGAGCAGTACTTC. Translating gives CASSGTGFSFEQYF.

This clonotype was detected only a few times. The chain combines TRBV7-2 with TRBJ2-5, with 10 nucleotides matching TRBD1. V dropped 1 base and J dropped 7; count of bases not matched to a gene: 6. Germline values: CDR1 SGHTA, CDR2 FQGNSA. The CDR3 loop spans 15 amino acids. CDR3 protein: CASSLGTGGGGTQYF. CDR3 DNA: TGTGCCAGCAGCTTAGGGACAGGGGGTGGGGGGACCCAGTACTTC.

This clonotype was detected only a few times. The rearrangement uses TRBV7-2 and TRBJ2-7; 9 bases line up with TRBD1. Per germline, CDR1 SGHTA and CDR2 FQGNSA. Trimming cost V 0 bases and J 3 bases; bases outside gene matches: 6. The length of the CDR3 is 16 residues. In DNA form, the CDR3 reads TGTGCCAGCAGCTTAGCTTCCGGGACAGGGAACTACGAGCAGTACTTC. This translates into CASSLASGTGNYEQYF.

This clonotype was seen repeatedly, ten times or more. This CDR3 is CASSFQNGAGDDEQFF. In DNA form, the CDR3 reads TGTGCCAGCAGTTTCCAAAACGGAGCGGGAGACGATGAGCAGTTCTTC. The genes are TRBV28 and TRBJ2-1; 8 nucleotides line up with TRBD2. V gave up 3 bases and J gave up 8 bases; unmatched junction bases: 12. Germline assignment: CDR1 MDHEN and CDR2 SYDVKM. The CDR3 totals 16 residues.

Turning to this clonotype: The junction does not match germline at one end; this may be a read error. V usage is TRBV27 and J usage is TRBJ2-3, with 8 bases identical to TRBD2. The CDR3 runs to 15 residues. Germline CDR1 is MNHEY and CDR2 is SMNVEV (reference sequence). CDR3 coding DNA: TGTGTCAGCAGTCTCCAGACTAGCGTCACAGATACGCAGTATTTT. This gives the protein CVSSLQTSVTDTQYF.

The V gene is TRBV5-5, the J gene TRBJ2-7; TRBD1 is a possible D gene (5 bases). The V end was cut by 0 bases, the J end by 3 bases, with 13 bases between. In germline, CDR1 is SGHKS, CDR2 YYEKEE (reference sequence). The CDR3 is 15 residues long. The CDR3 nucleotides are TGTGCCAGCAGCTTGGCCCAGGGTGTTGGCTACGAGCAGTACTTC. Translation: CASSLAQGVGYEQYF.

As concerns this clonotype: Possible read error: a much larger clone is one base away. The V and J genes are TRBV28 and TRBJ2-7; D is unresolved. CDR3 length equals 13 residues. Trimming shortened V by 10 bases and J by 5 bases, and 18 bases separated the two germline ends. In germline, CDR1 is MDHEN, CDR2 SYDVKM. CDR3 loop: CATGLIGIDEQYF. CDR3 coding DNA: TGTGCCACAGGCCTCATAGGGATCGACGAGCAGTACTTC.

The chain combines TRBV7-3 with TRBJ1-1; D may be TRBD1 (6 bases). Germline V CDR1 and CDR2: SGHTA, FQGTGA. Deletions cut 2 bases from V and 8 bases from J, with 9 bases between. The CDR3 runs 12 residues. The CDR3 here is CASSLAGAEAFF. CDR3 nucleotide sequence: TGTGCCAGCAGCTTAGCAGGGGCAGAAGCTTTCTTT. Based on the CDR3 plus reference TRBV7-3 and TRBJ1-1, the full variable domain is GAGVSQTPSNKVTEKGKYVELRCDPISGHTALYWYRQSLGQGPEFLIYFQGTGAADDSGLPNDRFFAVRPEGSVSTLKIQRTERGDSAVYLCASSLAGAEAFFGQGTRLTVV.

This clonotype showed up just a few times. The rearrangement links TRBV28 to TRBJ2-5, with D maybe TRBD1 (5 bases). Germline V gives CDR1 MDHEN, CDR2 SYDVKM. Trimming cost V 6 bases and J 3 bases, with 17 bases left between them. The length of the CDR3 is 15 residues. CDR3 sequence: CASSPDRGRKETQYF. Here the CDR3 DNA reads TGTGCCAGCAGCCCTGACAGAGGCCGAAAAGAGACCCAGTACTTC. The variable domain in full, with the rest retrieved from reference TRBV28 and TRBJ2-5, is DVKVTQSSRYLVKRTGEKVFLECVQDMDHENMFWYRQDPGLGLRLIYFSYDVKMKEKGDIPEGYSVSREKKERFSLILESASTNQTSMYLCASSPDRGRKETQYFGPGTRLLVL.

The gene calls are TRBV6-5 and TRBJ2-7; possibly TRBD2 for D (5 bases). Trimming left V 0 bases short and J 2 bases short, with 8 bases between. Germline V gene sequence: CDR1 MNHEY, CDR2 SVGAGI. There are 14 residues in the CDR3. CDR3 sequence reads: CASSYSRVPYEQYF. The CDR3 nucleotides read TGTGCCAGCAGTTACTCGAGGGTCCCCTACGAGCAGTACTTC.

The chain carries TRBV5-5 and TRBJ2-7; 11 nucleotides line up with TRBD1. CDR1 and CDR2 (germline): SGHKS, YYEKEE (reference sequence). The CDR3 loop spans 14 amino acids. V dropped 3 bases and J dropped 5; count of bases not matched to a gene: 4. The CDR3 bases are TGTGCCAGCAGCTGGACAGGGGGCTTAAACGAGCAGTACTTC. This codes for CASSWTGGLNEQYF.

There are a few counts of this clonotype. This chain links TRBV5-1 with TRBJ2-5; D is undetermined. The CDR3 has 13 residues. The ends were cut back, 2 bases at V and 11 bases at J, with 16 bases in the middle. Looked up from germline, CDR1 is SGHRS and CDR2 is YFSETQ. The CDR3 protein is CASSFGLSDEQYF. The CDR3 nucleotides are TGCGCCAGCAGCTTCGGGCTGAGCGATGAGCAGTACTTC.

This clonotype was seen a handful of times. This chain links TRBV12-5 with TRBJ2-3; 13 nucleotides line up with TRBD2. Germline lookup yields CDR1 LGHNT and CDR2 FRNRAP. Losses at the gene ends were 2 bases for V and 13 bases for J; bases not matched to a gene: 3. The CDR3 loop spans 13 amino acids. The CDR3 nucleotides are TGTGCTAGTGGTTTGACTAGCGGGGGGGAGAAGTATTTT. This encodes CASGLTSGGEKYF.